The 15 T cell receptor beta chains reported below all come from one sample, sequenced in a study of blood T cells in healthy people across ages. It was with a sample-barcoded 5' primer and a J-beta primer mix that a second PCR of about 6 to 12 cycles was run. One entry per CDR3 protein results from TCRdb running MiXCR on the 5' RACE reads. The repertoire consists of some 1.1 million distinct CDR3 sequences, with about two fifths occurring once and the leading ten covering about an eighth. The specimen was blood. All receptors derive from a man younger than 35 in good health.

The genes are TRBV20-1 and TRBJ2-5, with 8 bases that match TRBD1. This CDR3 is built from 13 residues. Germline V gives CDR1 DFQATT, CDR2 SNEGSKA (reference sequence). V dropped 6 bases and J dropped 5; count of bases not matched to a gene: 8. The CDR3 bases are TGCAGTGCCACGGACAGGGAGGTGGAGACCCAGTACTTC. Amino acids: CSATDREVETQYF.

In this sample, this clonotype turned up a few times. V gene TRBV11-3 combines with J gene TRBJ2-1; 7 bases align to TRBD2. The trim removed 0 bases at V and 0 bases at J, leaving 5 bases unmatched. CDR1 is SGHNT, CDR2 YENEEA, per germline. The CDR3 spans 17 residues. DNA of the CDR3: TGTGCCAGCAGCTTAGATCAGGGCGGGGGCTCCTACAATGAGCAGTTCTTC. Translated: CASSLDQGGGSYNEQFF.

CDR3 in DNA: TGTGCCAGCTCGGCAGCCAAAGATGAGCCCCAGCATTTT. Protein product: CASSAAKDEPQHF. The gene calls are TRBV7-3 and TRBJ1-5, with D uncertain. CDR3 length: 13 residues. CDR1 and CDR2 (germline): SGHTA, FQGTGA. V lost 8 bases, J lost 8 bases, and 16 bases lay in between.

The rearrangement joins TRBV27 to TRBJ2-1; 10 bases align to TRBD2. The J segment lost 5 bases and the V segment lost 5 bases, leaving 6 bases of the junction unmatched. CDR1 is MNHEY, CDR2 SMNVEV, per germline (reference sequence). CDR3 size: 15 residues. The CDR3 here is CASSISGGGNNEQFF. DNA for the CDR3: TGTGCCAGCAGTATAAGCGGGGGGGGGAACAATGAGCAGTTCTTC.

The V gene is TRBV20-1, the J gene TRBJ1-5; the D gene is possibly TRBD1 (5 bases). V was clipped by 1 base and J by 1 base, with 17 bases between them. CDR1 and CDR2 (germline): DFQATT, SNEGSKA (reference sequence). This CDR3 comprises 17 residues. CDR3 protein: CSARGNGVSGSNQPQHF. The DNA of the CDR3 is TGCAGTGCTAGAGGTAACGGGGTTTCAGGGAGCAATCAGCCCCAGCATTTT.

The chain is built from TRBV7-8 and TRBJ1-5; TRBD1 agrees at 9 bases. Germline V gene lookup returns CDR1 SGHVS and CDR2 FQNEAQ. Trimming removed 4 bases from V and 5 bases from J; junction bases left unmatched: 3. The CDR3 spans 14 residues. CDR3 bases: TGTGCCAGCAGCTCCGGGACAGGGTATCAGCCCCAGCATTTT. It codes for CASSSGTGYQPQHF.

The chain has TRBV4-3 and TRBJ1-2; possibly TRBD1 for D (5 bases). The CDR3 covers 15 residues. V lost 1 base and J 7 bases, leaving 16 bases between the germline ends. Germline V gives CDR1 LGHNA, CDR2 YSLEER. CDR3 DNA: TGCGCCAGCAGCCAAGTGGAGAGGGGCGTGCGTGGCTACACCTTC. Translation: CASSQVERGVRGYTF.

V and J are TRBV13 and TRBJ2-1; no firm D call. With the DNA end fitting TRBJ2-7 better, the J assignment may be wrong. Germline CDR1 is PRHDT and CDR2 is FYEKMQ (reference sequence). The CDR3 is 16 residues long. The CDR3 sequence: CASSLAANTFYNEQYF. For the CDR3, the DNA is TGTGCCAGCAGCTTAGCGGCTAATACTTTCTACAATGAGCAGTACTTC.

CDR3 sequence: CASSVGRLTYNEQFF. CDR3 DNA: TGTGCCAGCAGCGTAGGCAGACTAACCTACAATGAGCAGTTCTTC. The chain employs TRBV9 and TRBJ2-1; D is possibly TRBD2 (5 bases). The CDR3 length is 15 residues. In germline, CDR1 is SGDLS, CDR2 YYNGEE. Trimming pared 0 bases from V and 2 bases from J, leaving 9 bases between.

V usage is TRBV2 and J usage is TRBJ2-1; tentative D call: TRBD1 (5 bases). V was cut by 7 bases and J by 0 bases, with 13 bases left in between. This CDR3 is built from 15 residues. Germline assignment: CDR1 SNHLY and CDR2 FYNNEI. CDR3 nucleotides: TGTGCCAGCACCAAAGACAGCAGCTCCTACAATGAGCAGTTCTTC. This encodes CASTKDSSSYNEQFF. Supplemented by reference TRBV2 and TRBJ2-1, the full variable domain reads EPEVTQTPSHQVTQMGQEVILRCVPISNHLYFYWYRQILGQKVEFLVSFYNNEISEKSEIFDDQFSVERPDGSNFTLKIRSTKLEDSAMYFCASTKDSSSYNEQFFGPGTRLTVL.

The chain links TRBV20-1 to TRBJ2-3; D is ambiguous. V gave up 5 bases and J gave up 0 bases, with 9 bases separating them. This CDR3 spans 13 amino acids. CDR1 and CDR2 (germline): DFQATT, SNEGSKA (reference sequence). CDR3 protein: CSALGSSTDTQYF. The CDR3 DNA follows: TGCAGTGCTCTTGGGTCTAGCACAGATACGCAGTATTTT.

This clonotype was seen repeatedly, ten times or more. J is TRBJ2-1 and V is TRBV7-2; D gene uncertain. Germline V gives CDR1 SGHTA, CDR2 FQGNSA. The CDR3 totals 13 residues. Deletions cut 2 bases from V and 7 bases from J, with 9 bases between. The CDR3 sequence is CASSLSPENEQFF. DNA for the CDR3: TGTGCCAGCAGCTTATCTCCGGAAAATGAGCAGTTCTTC.

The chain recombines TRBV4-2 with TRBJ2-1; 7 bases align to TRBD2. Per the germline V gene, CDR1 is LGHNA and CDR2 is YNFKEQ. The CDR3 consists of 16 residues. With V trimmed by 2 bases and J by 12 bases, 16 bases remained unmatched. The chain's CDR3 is CASSQRSGGSPYGQFF. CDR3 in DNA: TGTGCCAGCAGCCAACGTTCCGGGGGGTCGCCTTATGGGCAGTTCTTC.

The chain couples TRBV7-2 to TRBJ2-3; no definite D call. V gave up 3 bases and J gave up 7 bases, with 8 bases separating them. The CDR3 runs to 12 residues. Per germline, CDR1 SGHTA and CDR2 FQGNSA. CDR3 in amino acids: CASSLDENTQYF. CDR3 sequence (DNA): TGTGCCAGCAGCTTGGATGAAAATACGCAGTATTTT.

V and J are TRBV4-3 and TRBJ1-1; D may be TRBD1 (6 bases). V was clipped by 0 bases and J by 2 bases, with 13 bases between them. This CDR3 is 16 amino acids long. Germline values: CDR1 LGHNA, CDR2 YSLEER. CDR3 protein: CASSQDDRGPNTEAFF. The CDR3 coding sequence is TGCGCCAGCAGCCAAGATGACCGGGGGCCCAACACTGAAGCTTTCTTT.